This record looks at one T cell receptor (beta chain) sequence and its context. The junction differs from germline at one of its ends, possibly a read error. This record comes from a study of blood T cell repertoires in COVID-19. Study at large: Sources were T cells, B-cell-depleted T cells, or PBMCs; the material itself was cDNA or gDNA.

Clones were read by immunoSEQ multiplex PCR, and TCRdb kept only the in-frame ones, dropping some. In the table there are 51,000 or so clones, roughly 90% of which are singletons. In germline, CDR1 is SGHRS, CDR2 YFSETQ. The CDR3 extends over 16 amino acids. The gene calls are TRBV5-1 and TRBJ2-5, with 11 bases fitting TRBD2. This TCR derives from an elderly man with acute or convalescent COVID-19. Sequenced sample: peripheral blood. CDR3: CARSWGPSGGQETQYF. The CDR3 coding sequence is TGCGCCCGCAGCTGGGGGCCTAGCGGGGGGCAAGAGACCCAGTACTTC.